Each of the 8 T cell receptor beta chains below was sequenced from the same sample in a study of T-cell memory formation after mild COVID-19. TCRdb reprocessed the 5' RACE reads via MiXCR and lists one record per CDR3 protein. This sample has 400,000 or so distinct CDR3 sequences, with around 18% found just once. Sequences were obtained from PBMCs or a T cell subset sorted from them (not recorded which). These receptor sequences come from an adult woman who had mild COVID-19 (a few samples of this study predate the infection). Cell type and time point are not known.

The rearrangement links TRBV3-1 to TRBJ2-2, with TRBD1 matching 7 bases. The CDR3 spans 15 residues. Germline V gene sequence: CDR1 LGHDT, CDR2 YNNKEL (reference sequence). V gave up 0 bases and J gave up 6 bases; unmatched junction bases: 4. The CDR3: CASSQEDRDPGELFF. CDR3 DNA: TGTGCCAGCAGCCAAGAAGACAGGGATCCCGGGGAGCTGTTTTTT.

The chain combines TRBV5-1 with TRBJ2-7, with D perhaps matching TRBD1 or TRBD2 (5 bases each). Germline CDR1 reads SGHRS; CDR2 reads YFSETQ. V was trimmed by 5 bases and J by 4 bases, leaving 13 bases between them. CDR3 length equals 13 residues. CDR3 residues: CASSFGAGYEQYF. Written as DNA, the CDR3 is TGCGCCAGCAGTTTTGGGGCGGGTTACGAGCAGTACTTC.

This clonotype has more than one count but fewer than ten. J is TRBJ1-4 and V is TRBV3-1, with TRBD1 matching over 8 bases. The CDR3 runs 15 residues. The V segment lost 5 bases and the J segment 7 bases; nucleotides outside the gene matches: 9. Germline CDR1 reads LGHDT; CDR2 reads YNNKEL (reference sequence). The CDR3 DNA is TGTGCCAGCAGCTCAGGGGGCGCTTCCAGTGAAAAACTGTTTTTT. Translated: CASSSGGASSEKLFF.

The rearrangement links TRBV7-8 to TRBJ2-1, with D possibly being TRBD2 (6 bases). V was clipped by 1 base and J by 10 bases, with 11 bases between them. This CDR3 has 13 residues. CDR1 is SGHVS, CDR2 FQNEAQ, per germline. CDR3 sequence reads: CASSLVGLAEQFF. The DNA for the CDR3 is TGTGCCAGCAGCTTAGTGGGGCTAGCGGAGCAGTTCTTC.

This clonotype was recorded a few times. This chain connects TRBV6-5 to TRBJ1-1, with 9 nucleotides matching TRBD1. J was trimmed by 7 bases and V by 8 bases; bases with no gene match: 8. The germline V gene has CDR1 MNHEY and CDR2 SVGAGI. This CDR3 region has 13 residues. For the CDR3, the DNA is TGTGCCAGCGATCCCGGGACAGGGTTTGAAGCTTTCTTT. This sequence encodes CASDPGTGFEAFF.

This clonotype has more than one count but fewer than ten. The genes are TRBV3-1 and TRBJ1-2; maybe TRBD1 (5 bases). CDR3 length equals 15 residues. Germline V lookup: CDR1 LGHDT, CDR2 YNNKEL (reference sequence). With 4 bases removed from V and 4 bases from J, the gap between germline ends came to 16 bases. The CDR3 protein is CASSRGPAGGYGYTF. In DNA, the CDR3 is TGTGCCAGCAGCCGGGGACCAGCTGGGGGCTATGGCTACACCTTC.

The chain is built from TRBV4-1 and TRBJ2-7; TRBD2 agrees at 11 bases. Germline CDR1 MGHRA, CDR2 YSYEKL. J gave up 4 bases and V 1 base, and 0 bases lay outside the gene matches. The CDR3 length is 14 residues. The CDR3 DNA reads TGCGCCAGCAGCCAAGGGACTAGCGGGTACGAGCAGTACTTC. This sequence encodes CASSQGTSGYEQYF.

CDR3 in amino acids: CASSELGSYGYTF. The CDR3, as DNA: TGTGCCAGCAGTGAACTAGGTTCTTATGGCTACACCTTC. V gene TRBV2 combines with J gene TRBJ1-2; D is unclear. The ends were cut back, 2 bases at V and 5 bases at J, with 9 bases in the middle. In germline, CDR1 is SNHLY, CDR2 FYNNEI. This CDR3 comprises 13 residues.